Following are 27 T cell receptor beta chains from one sample sequenced in a study of breast tumors, draining lymph nodes, adjacent tissues. TCRdb redid the calling of the multiplex PCR reads with MiXCR, one entry per CDR3 protein. The sample carries roughly 14,000 distinct CDR3 sequences, roughly 48% recorded once. Material for sequencing was tumor-adjacent breast tissue. These receptors were taken from a female donor with breast cancer. Some clones in this sample may be carry-over from other donors' samples.

The chain combines TRBV2 with TRBJ1-6; maybe TRBD1 (6 bases). Germline-derived CDR1 and CDR2 are SNHLY and FYNNEI. This CDR3 region has 13 residues. V dropped 6 bases and J dropped 6 bases, with 9 bases sitting between them. The CDR3 nucleotides are TGTGCCAGCAGGGGACAACCTAATTCACCCCTCCACTTT. This sequence encodes CASRGQPNSPLHF.

This chain links TRBV20-1 with TRBJ2-1, with 12 bases aligning to TRBD2. Germline CDR1 is DFQATT and CDR2 is SNEGSKA (reference sequence). The CDR3 spans 13 residues. With V trimmed by 6 bases and J by 6 bases, 3 bases remained unmatched. CDR3 sequence reads: CSAPGLAGNEQFF. The CDR3 DNA sequence: TGCAGTGCACCGGGACTAGCGGGCAATGAGCAGTTCTTC.

This clonotype was recorded many times. A much larger clone sits a single nucleotide away, making a read error possible. V and J are TRBV20-1 and TRBJ2-1, with 13 bases fitting TRBD2. The V gene end was trimmed by 3 bases and the J gene end by 9 bases; junction bases not matched to a gene: 5. Per the germline V gene, CDR1 is DFQATT and CDR2 is SNEGSKA (reference sequence). There are 14 residues in the CDR3. The CDR3: CSARWTSGRTEQFF. For the CDR3, the DNA is TGCAGTGCTAGGTGGACTAGCGGGAGAACTGAGCAGTTCTTC.

The chain is built from TRBV29-1 and TRBJ2-1, with TRBD2 matching over 13 bases. The CDR3 loop spans 14 amino acids. The germline CDR1 and CDR2 sequences are SQVTM and ANQGSEA. Trimming took 4 bases from V and 7 from J; bases not matched to a gene: 4. CDR3 bases: TGCAGCGTTGTGAAGACTAGCGGGAGGAATGAGCAGTTCTTC. Protein product: CSVVKTSGRNEQFF.

In regard to this clonotype: The junction differs from germline at one of its ends, possibly a read error. The rearrangement joins TRBV5-4 to TRBJ1-2; 7 bases agree with TRBD1. The CDR3 sequence is 14 residues long. Germline-derived CDR1 and CDR2 are SGHNT and YYREEE (reference sequence). CDR3 residues: CASSSKTGPHGYTF. As DNA, the CDR3 is TGCGCCAGCAGCTCAAAGACAGGGCCCCATGGCTACACCTTC.

This clonotype showed up many times. The V gene is TRBV9, the J gene TRBJ2-5; the D gene is possibly TRBD2 (7 bases). The CDR3 consists of 15 residues. Trimming cost V 0 bases and J 3 bases, with 12 bases left between them. Germline CDR1 and CDR2: SGDLS and YYNGEE. The CDR3, as DNA: TGTGCCAGCAGCGTAGACGGGGGGCGGGAAGAGACCCAGTACTTC. Protein: CASSVDGGREETQYF. Looking up the rest from reference TRBV9 and TRBJ2-5 gives the full variable domain: DSGVTQTPKHLITATGQRVTLRCSPRSGDLSVYWYQQSLDQGLQFLIQYYNGEERAKGNILERFSAQQFPDLHSELNLSSLELGDSALYFCASSVDGGREETQYFGPGTRLLVL.

This chain joins TRBV20-1 and TRBJ2-7; D unresolved. Germline values: CDR1 DFQATT, CDR2 SNEGSKA (reference sequence). The CDR3 has 14 amino acids. V was shortened by 0 bases and J by 2 bases, with 11 bases between the two germline ends. This CDR3 reads CSARDSRTPYEQYF. The CDR3 region has the DNA TGCAGTGCTAGAGATAGCCGGACGCCCTACGAGCAGTACTTC.

This clonotype has just a few counts. The chain couples TRBV7-2 to TRBJ1-1; no clear D gene. From germline, CDR1 is SGHTA and CDR2 FQGNSA. The CDR3 spans 12 residues. V lost 7 bases to trimming and J lost 5 bases, with 11 bases between them. The chain's CDR3 is CASNLLRTEAFF. CDR3 nucleotide sequence: TGTGCCAGCAATCTTCTACGAACTGAAGCTTTCTTT. The full variable domain, in which reference TRBV7-2 and TRBJ1-1 provide the parts outside the CDR3, is GAGVSQSPSNKVTEKGKDVELRCDPISGHTALYWYRQSLGQGLEFLIYFQGNSAPDKSGLPSDRFSAERTGGSVSTLTIQRTQQEDSAVYLCASNLLRTEAFFGQGTRLTVV.

The V gene is TRBV19, the J gene TRBJ2-1; 7 bases are a match to TRBD2. This CDR3 region has 14 residues. J was trimmed by 0 bases and V by 8 bases; bases with no gene match: 4. The germline CDR1 and CDR2 sequences are LNHDA and SQIVND (reference sequence). The CDR3 region is CASDGGSSYNEQFF. The CDR3 nucleotides read TGTGCCAGTGACGGGGGGAGCTCCTACAATGAGCAGTTCTTC.

The chain has TRBV11-2 and TRBJ2-1, with 14 bases matching TRBD2. The CDR3 runs 18 residues. Looked up from germline, CDR1 is SGHAT and CDR2 is FQNNGV. V was pared by 3 bases and J by 9 bases, with 13 bases of the junction left unmatched. CDR3 bases: TGTGCCAGCAGCTTTGGGACTAGCGGGAGTGGAACGTCACGTGAGCAGTTCTTC. This gives the protein CASSFGTSGSGTSREQFF. Using reference TRBV11-2 and TRBJ2-1 for the parts outside the CDR3, the full variable domain is EAGVAQSPRYKIIEKRQSVAFWCNPISGHATLYWYQQILGQGPKLLIQFQNNGVVDDSQLPKDRFSAERLKGVDSTLKIQPAKLEDSAVYLCASSFGTSGSGTSREQFFGPGTRLTVL.

This clonotype was counted a few times. The chain joins TRBV11-3 to TRBJ2-3, with 12 bases identical to TRBD2. This CDR3 spans 15 amino acids. In germline, CDR1 is SGHNT, CDR2 YENEEA. V trimming: 5 bases; J trimming: 4 bases; junction bases outside the gene matches: 4. The CDR3 region is CASSTGLAGPDTQYF. CDR3 coding DNA: TGTGCCAGCAGCACTGGACTAGCGGGACCAGATACGCAGTATTTT.

The chain is built from TRBV6-5 and TRBJ2-5; 7 positions match TRBD2. Trimming cost V 5 bases and J 0 bases; bases outside gene matches: 12. Germline lookup yields CDR1 MNHEY and CDR2 SVGAGI. CDR3 length: 17 residues. CDR3 bases: TGTGCCAGCAGTGGCGACATCGGGCGGGGGAACCAAGAGACCCAGTACTTC. This gives the protein CASSGDIGRGNQETQYF.

The rearrangement uses TRBV4-3 and TRBJ1-2; D is uncertain. The CDR3 is made up of 13 amino acids. Germline V gives CDR1 LGHNA, CDR2 YSLEER. V shed 0 bases and J shed 5 bases, with 7 bases lying between them. The CDR3: CASSQDWGYGYTF. Here the CDR3 DNA reads TGCGCCAGCAGCCAAGATTGGGGATATGGCTACACCTTC.

The chain uses TRBV7-3 and TRBJ2-1; D is uncertain. The CDR3 length is 13 residues. Per germline, CDR1 SGHTA and CDR2 FQGTGA. V lost 2 bases and J lost 12, with 14 bases in between. The CDR3 is CASSLEPRQPQFF. Written as DNA, the CDR3 is TGTGCCAGCAGCTTAGAACCGAGACAACCGCAGTTCTTC.

The chain joins TRBV19 to TRBJ2-3; D gene ambiguous. Trimming pared 8 bases from V and 0 bases from J, leaving 15 bases between. The V gene's germline CDR1 is LNHDA and CDR2 SQIVND (reference sequence). The CDR3 spans 15 residues. The DNA for the CDR3 is TGTGCCAGTTCCAGTGGGCGGAGAAGCACAGATACGCAGTATTTT. Its translation: CASSSGRRSTDTQYF.

This clonotype was seen ten or more times. The chain recombines TRBV5-1 with TRBJ2-3; 10 positions match TRBD2. V lost 0 bases to trimming and J lost 3 bases; unmatched junction nucleotides: 7. CDR1 SGHRS and CDR2 YFSETQ come from the germline V gene. The CDR3 is made up of 17 amino acids. The CDR3 DNA reads TGCGCCAGCAGCTTGGAACTAGCGGGAACCGGGACAGATACGCAGTATTTT. This encodes CASSLELAGTGTDTQYF.

This clonotype was counted many times. Relative to the germline gene, one junction end is altered; a read error may explain this. The V call is TRBV27, the J call TRBJ2-3, with D possibly being TRBD1 (6 bases). The CDR3 is 15 amino acids. CDR1 MNHEY and CDR2 SMNVEV come from the germline V gene (reference sequence). CDR3 in DNA: TGTACCAGCAGTTATACAGGGTTTAGCACAGATACGCAGTATTTT. Its translation is CTSSYTGFSTDTQYF.

This clonotype was counted ten times or more. The V call is TRBV3-1, the J call TRBJ2-5; 8 nucleotides line up with TRBD2. Germline V gene data show CDR1 as LGHDT and CDR2 as YNNKEL (reference sequence). V shed 3 bases and J 5 bases; nucleotides not matched to a gene: 11. This CDR3 contains 16 residues. This CDR3 is CASSQGTRAGGETQYF. DNA of the CDR3: TGTGCCAGCAGCCAGGGGACTAGAGCGGGTGGGGAGACCCAGTACTTC.

In its sample, this clonotype was seen many times. The chain has TRBV12-3 or TRBV12-4 and TRBJ2-5, with 7 bases lining up with TRBD2. Trimming removed 5 bases from V and 3 bases from J; junction bases left unmatched: 9. The CDR3 runs to 15 residues. The CDR3 region has the DNA TGTGCCAGCAGTATCCGGGCTAGCGGAAAAGAGACCCAGTACTTC. It codes for CASSIRASGKETQYF.

The chain combines TRBV7-9 with TRBJ1-5; no definite D call. V lost 5 bases to trimming and J lost 1 base, with 3 bases between them. Germline loops: CDR1 SEHNR, CDR2 FQNEAQ (reference sequence). The CDR3 extends over 12 amino acids. The CDR3 protein is CASSASNQPQHF. In DNA form, the CDR3 reads TGTGCCAGCAGCGCAAGCAATCAGCCCCAGCATTTT.

This clonotype was counted a single time. V usage is TRBV6-5 and J usage is TRBJ2-7, with 8 bases identical to TRBD2. V was clipped by 8 bases and J by 3 bases; unmatched bases: 12. From germline, CDR1 is MNHEY and CDR2 SVGAGI. This CDR3 comprises 15 residues. DNA of the CDR3: TGTGCCAGCCGCCCCGGGACTAGTGACCTCTACGAGCAGTACTTC. It specifies CASRPGTSDLYEQYF.

There are many counts of this clonotype. V and J are TRBV9 and TRBJ1-4, with TRBD1 identical over 7 bases. CDR1 is SGDLS, CDR2 YYNGEE, per germline. The CDR3 has 16 residues. The V gene end was trimmed by 1 base and the J gene end by 8 bases; junction bases not matched to a gene: 11. Here the CDR3 reads CASSVRVDREEEKLFF. The CDR3 DNA reads as TGTGCCAGCAGCGTAAGGGTAGACAGGGAAGAGGAAAAACTGTTTTTT.

Comments on this clonotype: At one boundary the junction diverges from the germline segment, which might be a read error. J is TRBJ2-2 and V is TRBV11-2, with 11 bases matching TRBD2. Germline CDR1 SGHAT, CDR2 FQNNGV. The CDR3 is 15 residues long. CDR3 sequence reads: CGSSLVLAGAGGLFF. The CDR3, as DNA: TGTGGCAGCAGCTTAGTACTAGCGGGAGCCGGGGGGCTGTTTTTT.

This clonotype qualifies as medium-sized (0.01 to 0.1%). The chain combines TRBV20-1 with TRBJ2-7, with 10 bases matching TRBD2. The length of the CDR3 is 17 residues. The V gene end was trimmed by 0 bases and the J gene end by 7 bases; junction bases not matched to a gene: 15. The germline gives CDR1 DFQATT, CDR2 SNEGSKA (reference sequence). The CDR3 loop reads CSARELGGAGGLEEQYF. CDR3 sequence (DNA): TGCAGTGCTAGAGAATTGGGGGGAGCGGGAGGGCTTGAAGAGCAGTACTTC.

This rearrangement joins TRBV29-1 to TRBJ2-7, with 9 bases fitting TRBD1. Germline CDR1 and CDR2: SQVTM and ANQGSEA. Trimming removed 7 bases from V and 2 bases from J; junction bases left unmatched: 6. The CDR3 has 13 amino acids. The CDR3 sequence: CSERRDRAYEQYF. CDR3 nucleotides: TGCAGCGAAAGGCGGGACAGGGCCTACGAGCAGTACTTC.

This clonotype was seen at least ten times. With a much larger clone just one base away, this may be a read error. The chain recombines TRBV7-9 with TRBJ1-2; 8 bases align to TRBD1. Germline CDR1 and CDR2: SEHNR and FQNEAQ (reference sequence). The CDR3 runs 15 residues. CDR3 nucleotide sequence: TGTGCCAGCAGCTCCTCTAGTCAGGGGGCCGATGGCCACACCTTC. This encodes CASSSSSQGADGHTF.

The chain is built from TRBV20-1 and TRBJ1-2; a weak D match, TRBD1 (5 bases). CDR3 length: 16 residues. Trimming took 0 bases from V and 2 from J, leaving 16 bases between them. Germline-derived CDR1 and CDR2 are DFQATT and SNEGSKA (reference sequence). The DNA of the CDR3 is TGCAGTGCTAGAGATCCCGACAGTTTCCTCAACTATGGCTACACCTTC. Protein: CSARDPDSFLNYGYTF.